Sequencing of this T cell receptor beta chain was carried out in a study of cytomegalovirus exposure and HLA in healthy donors. The PCR was carried out with 60 Vbeta primers and 13 Jbeta primers. Authors' methods: A later analysis tallied about 80 million unique TCR beta chains, approximately 11 million of them shared. Profiling relied on immunoSEQ multiplex PCR, and the TCRdb table lists in-frame clones only, not all of them. That table furnishes V, J and clone size, whereas the DNA furnished D and trimming. The table includes about 120,000 clones, over 65% detected once. Per the germline V gene, CDR1 is LNHDA and CDR2 is SQIVND (reference sequence). This CDR3 contains 15 residues. Trimming pared 3 bases from V and 0 bases from J, leaving 9 bases between.

The sequencing input was PBMCs. This rearrangement joins TRBV19 to TRBJ1-5; D not resolved. This receptor was obtained from a female donor in good health and CMV-seronegative. As DNA, the CDR3 is TGTGCCAGTAGTATCGAACACTATAGCAATCAGCCCCAGCATTTT. Translated, it gives CASSIEHYSNQPQHF. The whole variable domain, filled in from reference TRBV19 and TRBJ1-5, reads DGGITQSPKYLFRKEGQNVTLSCEQNLNHDAMYWYRQDPGQGLRLIYYSQIVNDFQKGDIAEGYSVSREKKESFPLTVTSAQKNPTAFYLCASSIEHYSNQPQHFGDGTRLSIL.